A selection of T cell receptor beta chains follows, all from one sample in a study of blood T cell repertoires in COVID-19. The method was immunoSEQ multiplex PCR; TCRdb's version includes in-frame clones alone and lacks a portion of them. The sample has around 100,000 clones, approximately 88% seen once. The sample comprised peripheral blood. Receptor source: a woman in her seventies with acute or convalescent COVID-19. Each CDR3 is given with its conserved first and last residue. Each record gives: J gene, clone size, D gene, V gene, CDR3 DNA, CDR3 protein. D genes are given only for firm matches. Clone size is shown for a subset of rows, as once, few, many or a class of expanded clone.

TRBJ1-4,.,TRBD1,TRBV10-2,TGCGCCAGTAGAGGGACAGAGACTAATGAAAAACTGTTTTTT,CASRGTETNEKLFF
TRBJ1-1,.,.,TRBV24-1,TGTGCCACCAGTGTGAGGAACACTGAAGCTTTCTTT,CATSVRNTEAFF
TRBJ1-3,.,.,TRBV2,TGTGCCAGCAGTGAATCGCAGGCGATCCTCGGAAACACCATATATTTT,CASSESQAILGNTIYF
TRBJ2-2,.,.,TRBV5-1,TGCGCCAGCAGCAGTAATGGGGGCGGTATGCCCGGGGAGCTGTTTTTT,CASSSNGGGMPGELFF
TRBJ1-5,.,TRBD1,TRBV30,TGTGCCTCTGACAGGGGGTCGCAGGGCCAGCCCCAGCATTTT,CASDRGSQGQPQHF
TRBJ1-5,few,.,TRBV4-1,TGCGCCAGCAGCCAAGAACAGAACAATCAGCCCCAGCATTTT,CASSQEQNNQPQHF
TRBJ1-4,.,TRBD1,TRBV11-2,TGTGCCAGCAGCTTTCGAGGGGGCGCAACTAATGAAAAACTGTTTTTT,CASSFRGGATNEKLFF
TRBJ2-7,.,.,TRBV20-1,TGCAGTGCTAGTCTTGGCAGGGGAATTACCTACGAGCAGTACTTC,CSASLGRGITYEQYF
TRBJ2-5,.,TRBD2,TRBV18,TGTGCCAGCTCATTGCGGGGGGGCCTAGTGGAGGAGACCCAGTACTTC,CASSLRGGLVEETQYF
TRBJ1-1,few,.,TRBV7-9,TGTGCCAGCAGCTTCGGGGGGCTGGGGGACACTGAAGCTTTCTTT,CASSFGGLGDTEAFF
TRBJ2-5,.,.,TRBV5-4,TGTGCCAGCAGGCCTGGGGGCCTTCAAGAGACCCAGTACTTC,CASRPGGLQETQYF
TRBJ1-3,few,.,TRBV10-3,TGTGCCATCAGTGACACCAGGGCTGGAAACACCATATATTTT,CAISDTRAGNTIYF
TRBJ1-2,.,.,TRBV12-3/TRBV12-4,TGTGCCAGCAGTGTACAGGGTTTCTATGGCTACACCTTC,CASSVQGFYGYTF
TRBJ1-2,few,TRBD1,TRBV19,TGTGCCAGTAGCCTTCTCCGGGACAGGGGGATAAATGGCTACACCTTC,CASSLLRDRGINGYTF
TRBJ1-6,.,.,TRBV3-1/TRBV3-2,TGTGCCAGCAGCCAAGATCTGAATTCACCCCTCCACTTT,CASSQDLNSPLHF
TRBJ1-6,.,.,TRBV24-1,TGTGCCACCCCCGAAGTTTGGAGGCTAAGCTCCTATAATTCACCCCTCCACTTT,CATPEVWRLSSYNSPLHF
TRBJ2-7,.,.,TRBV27,TGTGCCAGCAGTCAAAGGGGGGGGCCCGGCATTTTGGGCGAGCAGTACTTC,CASSQRGGPGILGEQYF
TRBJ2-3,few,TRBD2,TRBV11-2,TGTGCCAGCAGCTTAGTACTAGCGGGGGGGCCCCCCACAGATACGCAGTATTTT,CASSLVLAGGPPTDTQYF
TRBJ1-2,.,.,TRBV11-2,TGTGCCAGCAGCTTAGATCTTATGGGGGCCTATGGCTACACCTTC,CASSLDLMGAYGYTF
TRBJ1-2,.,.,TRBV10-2,TGCGCCAGCAGCCCGACAGGTCCTATGGGCTACACCTTC,CASSPTGPMGYTF
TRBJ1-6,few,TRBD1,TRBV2,TGTGCCAGCAGGGGGGGACAGCCGGGACCCCTCCACTTT,CASRGGQPGPLHF
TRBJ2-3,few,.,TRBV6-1,TGTGCCAGCAGTGAGGGCTTCACAGATACGCAGTATTTT,CASSEGFTDTQYF
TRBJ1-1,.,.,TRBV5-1,TGCGCCAGCACCCCGGGGGGGGATGATGAAGCTTTCTTT,CASTPGGDDEAFF
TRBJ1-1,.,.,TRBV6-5,TGTGCCAGCTGGAGGGGCACTGAAGCTTTCTTT,CASWRGTEAFF
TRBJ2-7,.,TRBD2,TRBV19,TGTGCCAGTAGTCGCGCCGGGACTAGCGGGCTGACTGAGCAGTACTTC,CASSRAGTSGLTEQYF
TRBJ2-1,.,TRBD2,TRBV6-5,TGTGCCAGCAGGGGAGCTAGCGGGATTTACAATGAGCAGTTCTTC,CASRGASGIYNEQFF
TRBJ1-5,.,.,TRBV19,TGTGCCAGTTGGGGGCTGGGGCCCAATCAGCCCCAGCATTTT,CASWGLGPNQPQHF
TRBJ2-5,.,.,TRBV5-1,TGCGCCAGCAGCTTGGGGTCAGGGTCGCGGCAAGAGACCCAGTACTTC,CASSLGSGSRQETQYF
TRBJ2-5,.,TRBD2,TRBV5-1,TGCGCCAGCAGCATTGGACTAGCGGGGGGCCGGGAGACCCAGTACTTC,CASSIGLAGGRETQYF
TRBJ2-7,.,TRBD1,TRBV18,TGTGCCAGCTCACGGTCCGGGACAGACTACGAGCAGTACTTC,CASSRSGTDYEQYF